The text below deals with one T cell receptor beta chain. Its specificity is not known. Germline CDR1 MNHEY, CDR2 SVGAGI. V lost 8 bases, J lost 6 bases, and 17 bases lay in between. The CDR3 sequence is 14 residues long. This entry comes from a study of cytomegalovirus exposure and HLA in healthy donors. Across the study: Earlier sequencing of 150 million to 200 million T cells yielded around 120 million unique TCR beta sequences. The early release's HLA-typed donors yielded tens of millions of unique TCRs.

PCR employed 60 Vbeta and 13 Jbeta primers. Measured with immunoSEQ multiplex PCR; TCRdb has only the in-frame clones, and not every one. The data hold some 91,000 clones, with around nine tenths observed a single time. The study, taken as a whole, reports: It was reported that the classifier diagnosed cytomegalovirus status with high specificity and sensitivity in both the original and validation cohorts. Indistinguishable V segments such as TRBV6-2 and TRBV6-3 were excluded.

The clonotype comes from a man under 40 in good health and CMV-seropositive. The rearrangement joins TRBV6-5 to TRBJ2-1, with D maybe TRBD2 (6 bases). Material for sequencing was PBMCs. CDR3 region: CASVRPGASNEQFF. The DNA of the CDR3 is TGTGCCAGCGTTCGTCCGGGAGCCTCCAATGAGCAGTTCTTC.